The clone carrying this T cell receptor (beta chain) was found once. Its antigen is not identified. Axillary draining lymph nodes of breast cancer patients supplied the node samples. The sample comes from a study of breast tumors, draining lymph nodes, adjacent tissues. Study-wide findings and caveats: Tumor T cell lymph node origin was a supported hypothesis, not proven. Findings are consistent with lymph node origin and intratumoral expansion of most tumor T cells. Luminal-like breast cancer showed significantly higher tumor–nontumor repertoire similarity than basal-like. Tumor TCR diversity was below lymph nodes but above nontumor tissue.

One entry per CDR3 protein results from TCRdb running MiXCR on the multiplex PCR reads. The sample yields some 170,000 distinct CDR3 sequences, more than 25% seen once. Germline loops: CDR1 SGHAT, CDR2 FQNNGV. The CDR3 consists of 14 residues. The V and J ends lost 6 bases and 2 bases respectively, with 13 bases between them. The specimen was axillary lymph node tissue. V is TRBV11-2 and J is TRBJ1-1; TRBD1 might be the D (5 bases). This sequence originates from a female donor with breast cancer. Some clones in this sample may be carry-over from other donors' samples. The CDR3 region is CASRVDRNNTEAFF. CDR3 DNA: TGTGCCAGCAGAGTAGACAGAAACAACACTGAAGCTTTCTTT.